The 15 T cell receptor beta chains reported below all come from one sample, sequenced in a study of STAT5B mutations in CD4+ large granular lymphocyte leukemia (dated by TCRdb to between 2021 and 2023). The method behind the library was the immunoSEQ multiplex PCR assay. In TCRdb, the immuneACCESS table is reduced to in-frame sequences with V and J assigned. These tables do not hold every clone; where another copy was compared, an unresolved V gene accounts for under half, and the others remain unexplained. The sample has some 27,000 clones on record, just under 75% of them singletons. Together, the top ten hold approximately 2.8% of the sample. Sequenced input: CD4+ T cells from blood buffy coats. These receptors originate from a human donor in good health.

This clone has a single count. CDR3 residues: CASSTTRRPGDEQFF. In DNA form, the CDR3 reads TGTGCCAGCAGCACAACTAGGCGACCGGGGGATGAGCAGTTCTTC. This sequence joins TRBV7-2 and TRBJ2-1; maybe TRBD2 (6 bases). Germline CDR1 and CDR2: SGHTA and FQGNSA. The V and J ends lost 5 bases and 8 bases respectively, with 19 bases between them. This CDR3 comprises 15 residues.

The gene calls are TRBV6-5 and TRBJ2-5, with a weak D call TRBD1 (5 bases). Trimming removed 6 bases from V and 6 bases from J, with 11 bases in between. This CDR3 is 12 amino acids long. The germline V gene encodes CDR1 MNHEY and CDR2 SVGAGI. CDR3 residues: CASREGEKTQYF. DNA of the CDR3: TGTGCCAGCAGGGAAGGGGAAAAGACCCAGTACTTC.

The rearrangement uses TRBV7-2 and TRBJ1-1; D remains ambiguous. The V end was cut by 5 bases, the J end by 3 bases, with 16 bases between. The germline gives CDR1 SGHTA, CDR2 FQGNSA. The CDR3 runs 15 residues. CDR3 protein: CASSPNRGRDTEAFF. CDR3 in DNA: TGTGCCAGCAGCCCCAATAGAGGGCGTGACACTGAAGCTTTCTTT.

The rearrangement links TRBV7-2 to TRBJ2-7; no reliable D call. Trimming took 0 bases from V and 2 from J, leaving 8 bases between them. Germline loops: CDR1 SGHTA, CDR2 FQGNSA. This CDR3 spans 14 amino acids. CDR3 DNA sequence: TGTGCCAGCAGCTTAGCGGCCCTAACCTACGAGCAGTACTTC. It codes for CASSLAALTYEQYF.

V is TRBV14 and J is TRBJ2-7; no definite D call. V was cut by 3 bases and J by 0 bases, with 18 bases left in between. CDR1 and CDR2 (germline): SGHDN, FVKESK. The CDR3 has 17 amino acids. CDR3 loop: CASSQDLSPGYSYEQYF. In DNA form, the CDR3 reads TGTGCCAGCAGCCAGGACCTTTCTCCCGGGTACTCCTACGAGCAGTACTTC.

V and J are TRBV29-1 and TRBJ2-5; TRBD1 matches at 8 bases. Losses at the gene ends were 0 bases for V and 11 bases for J; bases not matched to a gene: 8. Germline CDR1 SQVTM, CDR2 ANQGSEA. The CDR3 runs to 13 residues. DNA for the CDR3: TGCAGCGTTGAAGAGACAGGGGCCTCCGGGCAGTACTTC. Encoded protein: CSVEETGASGQYF.

The chain has TRBV7-8 and TRBJ2-1; TRBD2 matches at 16 bases. The trim removed 2 bases at V and 9 bases at J, leaving 10 bases unmatched. The CDR3 sequence is 18 residues long. Germline V gene sequence: CDR1 SGHVS, CDR2 FQNEAQ. The CDR3 loop is CASSLLSGTSGRGVEQFF. CDR3 bases: TGTGCCAGCAGCTTACTCTCCGGGACTAGCGGGAGGGGGGTTGAGCAGTTCTTC.

The V and J genes are TRBV19 and TRBJ1-2; D not certain. Trimming left V 6 bases short and J 3 bases short, with 5 bases between. CDR1 LNHDA and CDR2 SQIVND come from the germline V gene (reference sequence). There are 11 residues in the CDR3. The CDR3 here is CASSPDYGYTF. In DNA, the CDR3 is TGTGCCAGTAGCCCGGACTATGGCTACACCTTC.

The V and J genes are TRBV6-1 and TRBJ2-3, with D possibly matching TRBD1 (5 bases). V lost 1 base and J 3 bases, leaving 20 bases between the germline ends. The CDR3 loop spans 18 amino acids. CDR1 is MNHNS, CDR2 SASEGT, per germline. The CDR3 spells CASSEEGNTRSRTDTQYF. The CDR3, as DNA: TGTGCCAGCAGTGAAGAGGGGAACACCAGGTCCCGTACAGATACGCAGTATTTT.

The genes are TRBV4-3 and TRBJ1-5; the match to TRBD1 covers 9 bases. J gave up 2 bases and V 3 bases, and 14 bases lay outside the gene matches. The length of the CDR3 is 19 residues. CDR1 and CDR2 from the germline V gene are LGHNA and YSLEER. CDR3 in DNA: TGCGCCAGCAGCCAGAATCCTGGGACAGGGCGGGTAGGCAATCAGCCCCAGCATTTT. As protein: CASSQNPGTGRVGNQPQHF.

This sequence joins TRBV7-2 and TRBJ2-3; 9 nucleotides align to TRBD1. Germline V gives CDR1 SGHTA, CDR2 FQGNSA. The CDR3 length is 16 residues. Losses at the gene ends were 1 base for V and 1 base for J; bases not matched to a gene: 3. CDR3 coding DNA: TGTGCCAGCAGCTTAGACAACAGGGGGCGCACAGATACGCAGTATTTT. Translation gives CASSLDNRGRTDTQYF. The complete variable domain, with remaining parts taken from reference TRBV7-2 and TRBJ2-3, reads GAGVSQSPSNKVTEKGKDVELRCDPISGHTALYWYRQSLGQGLEFLIYFQGNSAPDKSGLPSDRFSAERTGGSVSTLTIQRTQQEDSAVYLCASSLDNRGRTDTQYFGPGTRLTVL.

CDR3 in amino acids: CASSQLGNEQYF. The CDR3 DNA reads as TGCGCCAGCAGCCAGTTAGGAAACGAGCAGTACTTC. This chain uses TRBV5-1 with TRBJ2-7, with D hard to call. This CDR3 spans 12 amino acids. In germline, CDR1 is SGHRS, CDR2 YFSETQ. The ends were cut back, 4 bases at V and 5 bases at J, with 10 bases in the middle.

The rearrangement joins TRBV6-5 to TRBJ2-1, with TRBD2 as a possible D gene (5 bases). The CDR3 is made up of 15 amino acids. Trimming removed 2 bases from V and 1 base from J, with 9 bases in between. Germline CDR1 and CDR2: MNHEY and SVGAGI. CDR3 coding DNA: TGTGCCAGCAGTTACGCGGGTCCTTCCTACAATGAGCAGTTCTTC. This gives the protein CASSYAGPSYNEQFF.

In its sample, this clone was seen once. The gene calls are TRBV5-1 and TRBJ2-3; possible D gene TRBD1, 6 bases. The CDR3 has 15 amino acids. The germline CDR1 and CDR2 sequences are SGHRS and YFSETQ. V was pared by 7 bases and J by 1 base, with 16 bases between. The CDR3 DNA reads TGCGCCAGCCTATCTACAGGGTACGGCACAGATACGCAGTATTTT. The encoded protein is CASLSTGYGTDTQYF.

This clone was seen a few times. The genes are TRBV19 and TRBJ1-6; 8 bases agree with TRBD1. This CDR3 has 15 amino acids. Unmatched junction bases numbered 10, after V lost 7 bases and J lost 8 bases. CDR1 is LNHDA and CDR2 is SQIVND in the germline V gene (reference sequence). The CDR3 loop reads CASTVIGQGHSPLHF. The DNA for the CDR3 is TGTGCCAGTACAGTGATCGGACAGGGCCATTCACCCCTCCACTTT.